A selection of T cell receptor beta chains follows, all from one sample in a study of graft-versus-host responses after intestinal transplantation. No antigen has been assigned to these receptors. Sequenced by immunoSEQ multiplex PCR; TCRdb stores in-frame clones only, minus some. The sample shows tens of thousands of clones, approximately 96% of them seen only once. Sequencing was performed on unstimulated CD8+ T cells sorted from spleen or lymph node cells, taken before transplant. The receptors shown here come from a human donor who was the organ donor for an intestinal transplant. Both conserved end residues are part of each CDR3. The order of the fields is V gene, D gene, clone size, J gene, CDR3 protein, CDR3 DNA. D genes are given only for firm matches. Clone size appears in some rows only: once, few, many, or a class for an expanded clone.

V gene: TRBV5-4; D gene: .; clone size: .; J gene: TRBJ2-5; CDR3 protein: CASSLPVGTQYF; CDR3 DNA: TGTGCCAGCAGCCTCCCCGTGGGGACCCAGTACTTC
V gene: TRBV7-6; D gene: .; clone size: once; J gene: TRBJ2-2; CDR3 protein: CASSLGLKGGTGELFF; CDR3 DNA: TGTGCCAGCAGCTTAGGCCTCAAGGGGGGTACCGGGGAGCTGTTTTTT
V gene: TRBV10-2; D gene: .; clone size: .; J gene: TRBJ1-2; CDR3 protein: CASSENPNYGYTF; CDR3 DNA: TGCGCCAGCAGTGAAAACCCCAACTATGGCTACACCTTC
V gene: TRBV30; D gene: .; clone size: .; J gene: TRBJ1-1; CDR3 protein: CAWSAQVNTEAFF; CDR3 DNA: TGTGCCTGGAGTGCACAGGTGAACACTGAAGCTTTCTTT
V gene: TRBV7-2; D gene: .; clone size: .; J gene: TRBJ2-3; CDR3 protein: CASSSGLHTDTQYF; CDR3 DNA: TGTGCCAGCAGCTCCGGACTACACACAGATACGCAGTATTTT
V gene: TRBV7-3; D gene: .; clone size: .; J gene: TRBJ1-1; CDR3 protein: CASSRTGLNTEAFF; CDR3 DNA: TGTGCCAGCAGCCGAACGGGCCTGAACACTGAAGCTTTCTTT
V gene: TRBV7-9; D gene: .; clone size: .; J gene: TRBJ1-1; CDR3 protein: CASSLTAAGVVESTEAFF; CDR3 DNA: TGTGCCAGCAGCTTAACGGCGGCAGGGGTTGTGGAGAGCACTGAAGCTTTCTTT
V gene: TRBV4-1; D gene: .; clone size: .; J gene: TRBJ2-7; CDR3 protein: CASSQTSGAAYEQYF; CDR3 DNA: TGCGCCAGCAGCCAAACCTCGGGGGCCGCCTACGAGCAGTACTTC
V gene: TRBV27; D gene: TRBD1; clone size: .; J gene: TRBJ2-7; CDR3 protein: CASSSSGTGGYEQYF; CDR3 DNA: TGTGCCAGCAGTTCCTCAGGGACAGGGGGCTACGAGCAGTACTTC
V gene: TRBV6-5; D gene: .; clone size: .; J gene: TRBJ1-2; CDR3 protein: CASSPYTGIDYGYTF; CDR3 DNA: TGTGCCAGCAGTCCCTACACAGGGATTGACTATGGCTACACCTTC
V gene: TRBV7-9; D gene: .; clone size: .; J gene: TRBJ2-7; CDR3 protein: CASSLGYGSSYEQYF; CDR3 DNA: TGTGCCAGCAGCTTAGGTTACGGCTCCTCCTACGAGCAGTACTTC
V gene: TRBV5-4; D gene: TRBD1; clone size: .; J gene: TRBJ1-1; CDR3 protein: CASSLWTGGITEAFF; CDR3 DNA: TGTGCCAGCAGCTTGTGGACAGGGGGCATCACTGAAGCTTTCTTT
V gene: TRBV27; D gene: .; clone size: .; J gene: TRBJ1-5; CDR3 protein: CASSYGSNQPQHF; CDR3 DNA: TGTGCCAGCAGTTACGGGTCCAATCAGCCCCAGCATTTT
V gene: TRBV7-9; D gene: .; clone size: .; J gene: TRBJ2-7; CDR3 protein: CASSSGGYRTYEQYF; CDR3 DNA: TGTGCCAGCAGCTCAGGAGGGTACAGGACCTACGAGCAGTACTTC
V gene: TRBV27; D gene: TRBD2; clone size: once; J gene: TRBJ2-7; CDR3 protein: CASSSVGGVSSYEQYF; CDR3 DNA: TGTGCCAGCAGTTCGGTTGGGGGGGTGAGCTCCTACGAGCAGTACTTC
V gene: TRBV11-2; D gene: .; clone size: .; J gene: TRBJ2-2; CDR3 protein: CASSLDIGELFF; CDR3 DNA: TGTGCCAGCAGCCTCGACATCGGGGAGCTGTTTTTT
V gene: TRBV10-2; D gene: .; clone size: .; J gene: TRBJ1-1; CDR3 protein: CASSNGDTEAFF; CDR3 DNA: TGCGCCAGCAGTAATGGCGACACTGAAGCTTTCTTT
V gene: TRBV19; D gene: TRBD1; clone size: .; J gene: TRBJ1-4; CDR3 protein: CASSLISTGDEKLFF; CDR3 DNA: TGTGCCAGTAGTTTAATTTCGACAGGGGACGAAAAACTGTTTTTT
V gene: TRBV11-2; D gene: .; clone size: .; J gene: TRBJ1-2; CDR3 protein: CASSSREVGASLYGYTF; CDR3 DNA: TGTGCCAGCAGCTCCAGAGAGGTGGGGGCAAGTCTCTATGGCTACACCTTC
V gene: TRBV7-8; D gene: .; clone size: .; J gene: TRBJ1-1; CDR3 protein: CASSSTGTHGEGTEAFF; CDR3 DNA: TGTGCCAGCAGCTCAACCGGGACCCACGGCGAGGGCACTGAAGCTTTCTTT
V gene: TRBV28; D gene: .; clone size: .; J gene: TRBJ2-7; CDR3 protein: CASSFDVGTAAYEQYF; CDR3 DNA: TGTGCCAGCAGTTTCGATGTGGGGACGGCAGCCTACGAGCAGTACTTC
V gene: TRBV6-1; D gene: .; clone size: .; J gene: TRBJ2-7; CDR3 protein: CASSYSSYEQYF; CDR3 DNA: TGTGCCAGCAGTTATAGCTCCTACGAGCAGTACTTC
V gene: TRBV7-9; D gene: .; clone size: .; J gene: TRBJ2-1; CDR3 protein: CASSLDPYNEQFF; CDR3 DNA: TGTGCCAGCAGCTTAGACCCCTACAATGAGCAGTTCTTC
V gene: TRBV7-9; D gene: .; clone size: .; J gene: TRBJ1-1; CDR3 protein: CASSPTGNTEAFF; CDR3 DNA: TGTGCCAGCAGCCCGACAGGGAACACTGAAGCTTTCTTT
V gene: TRBV7-3; D gene: .; clone size: few; J gene: TRBJ2-2; CDR3 protein: CASSLIDRTGELFF; CDR3 DNA: TGTGCCAGCAGCTTAATAGACCGCACCGGGGAGCTGTTTTTT
V gene: TRBV2; D gene: .; clone size: .; J gene: TRBJ2-7; CDR3 protein: CASSDPGPEVYEQYF; CDR3 DNA: TGTGCCAGCAGTGATCCGGGCCCCGAAGTCTACGAGCAGTACTTC
V gene: TRBV5-6; D gene: TRBD1; clone size: .; J gene: TRBJ1-2; CDR3 protein: CASSSGQSNYGYTF; CDR3 DNA: TGTGCCAGCAGCTCGGGACAGAGTAACTATGGCTACACCTTC
V gene: TRBV27; D gene: .; clone size: .; J gene: TRBJ2-1; CDR3 protein: CASRGLSYNEQFF; CDR3 DNA: TGTGCCAGCAGAGGGTTGTCCTACAATGAGCAGTTCTTC
V gene: TRBV5-1; D gene: TRBD1; clone size: .; J gene: TRBJ1-2; CDR3 protein: CASSQTGNYGYTF; CDR3 DNA: TGCGCCAGCAGCCAGACAGGGAACTACGGCTACACCTTC
V gene: TRBV2; D gene: .; clone size: .; J gene: TRBJ1-2; CDR3 protein: CASRRTSSYNYGYTF; CDR3 DNA: TGTGCCAGCCGACGAACGAGTTCATATAACTATGGCTACACCTTC
V gene: TRBV30; D gene: TRBD1; clone size: .; J gene: TRBJ2-7; CDR3 protein: CAWSGTGLGEQYF; CDR3 DNA: TGTGCCTGGAGTGGGACAGGTTTGGGGGAGCAGTACTTC
V gene: TRBV11-3; D gene: .; clone size: once; J gene: TRBJ2-2; CDR3 protein: CASSSRDTGELFF; CDR3 DNA: TGTGCCAGCAGCTCTAGGGACACCGGGGAGCTGTTTTTT
V gene: TRBV13; D gene: TRBD1; clone size: .; J gene: TRBJ1-1; CDR3 protein: CASSLSPGQGEGTEAFF; CDR3 DNA: TGTGCCAGCAGCCTATCTCCGGGACAGGGGGAGGGTACTGAAGCTTTCTTT
V gene: TRBV11-2; D gene: TRBD2; clone size: .; J gene: TRBJ2-7; CDR3 protein: CASSLGAGENYEQYF; CDR3 DNA: TGTGCCAGCAGCTTAGGCGCGGGAGAAAACTACGAGCAGTACTTC
V gene: TRBV4-1; D gene: TRBD1; clone size: .; J gene: TRBJ2-1; CDR3 protein: CASSQTQGGFNEQFF; CDR3 DNA: TGCGCCAGCAGCCAAACACAGGGGGGATTCAATGAGCAGTTCTTC
V gene: TRBV5-4; D gene: .; clone size: .; J gene: TRBJ1-1; CDR3 protein: CASSPEFFSDTEAFF; CDR3 DNA: TGTGCCAGCAGCCCGGAATTCTTTTCGGACACTGAAGCTTTCTTT
V gene: TRBV4-1; D gene: .; clone size: .; J gene: TRBJ1-1; CDR3 protein: CASSQGQGNTEAFF; CDR3 DNA: TGCGCCAGCAGCCAAGGGCAGGGCAACACTGAAGCTTTCTTT
V gene: TRBV28; D gene: .; clone size: .; J gene: TRBJ1-1; CDR3 protein: CASSLGEGTEAFF; CDR3 DNA: TGTGCCAGCAGTTTAGGGGAGGGCACTGAAGCTTTCTTT
V gene: TRBV19; D gene: .; clone size: .; J gene: TRBJ1-5; CDR3 protein: CASSILQGRGDNQPQHF; CDR3 DNA: TGTGCCAGTAGTATTCTGCAGGGGCGTGGGGACAATCAGCCCCAGCATTTT
V gene: TRBV4-1; D gene: TRBD2; clone size: .; J gene: TRBJ2-1; CDR3 protein: CASSLLPPSGGANEQFF; CDR3 DNA: TGCGCCAGCAGCCTCCTTCCCCCTAGCGGGGGTGCCAATGAGCAGTTCTTC
V gene: TRBV9; D gene: .; clone size: once; J gene: TRBJ2-7; CDR3 protein: CASSGPQGGEQYF; CDR3 DNA: TGTGCCAGCAGCGGGCCTCAGGGGGGCGAGCAGTACTTC